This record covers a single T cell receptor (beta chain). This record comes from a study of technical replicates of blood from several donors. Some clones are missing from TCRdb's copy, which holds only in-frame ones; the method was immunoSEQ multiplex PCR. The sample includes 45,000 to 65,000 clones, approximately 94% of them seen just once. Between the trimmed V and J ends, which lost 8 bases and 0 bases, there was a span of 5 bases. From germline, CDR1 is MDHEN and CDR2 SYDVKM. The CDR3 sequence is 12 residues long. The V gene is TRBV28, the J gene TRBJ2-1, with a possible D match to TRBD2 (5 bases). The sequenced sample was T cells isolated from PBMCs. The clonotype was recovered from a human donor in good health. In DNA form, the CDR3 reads TGTGCCAGCGGGAGCTCCTACAATGAGCAGTTCTTC. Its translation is CASGSSYNEQFF.